This TCR beta chain was sequenced during a study of cytomegalovirus exposure and HLA in healthy donors. Study results and limitations: The classifier was said to identify cytomegalovirus status with high specificity and sensitivity.

CDR3 length: 17 amino acids. V trimming: 0 bases; J trimming: 4 bases; junction bases outside the gene matches: 10. Germline loops: CDR1 SGHKS, CDR2 YYEKEE (reference sequence). PCR employed 60 Vbeta and 13 Jbeta primers. As originally analysed: As a later analysis found, there were 70 million to 80 million unique TCR beta chains, of which roughly 11 million were shared. Sequencing was performed with immunoSEQ multiplex PCR; in TCRdb, only in-frame clones are kept and a portion is missing. That table is the source of V, J and clone size, and D and trimming were worked out from the DNA. The repertoire holds 150,000 to 200,000 clones, with approximately 86% as singletons. In its sample, this clone was seen once. Its antigen remains unidentified. Healthy donors of bone marrow made up the group.

This clonotype was sampled from a boy aged 2 to 10 in good health and CMV-seronegative. This chain connects TRBV5-5 to TRBJ2-7; TRBD2 matches 10 bases. Material for sequencing was PBMCs. CDR3 in DNA: TGTGCCAGCAGCTTGGACGGGGGGCCAGCGGGGGGGTACGAGCAGTACTTC. Its translation: CASSLDGGPAGGYEQYF.